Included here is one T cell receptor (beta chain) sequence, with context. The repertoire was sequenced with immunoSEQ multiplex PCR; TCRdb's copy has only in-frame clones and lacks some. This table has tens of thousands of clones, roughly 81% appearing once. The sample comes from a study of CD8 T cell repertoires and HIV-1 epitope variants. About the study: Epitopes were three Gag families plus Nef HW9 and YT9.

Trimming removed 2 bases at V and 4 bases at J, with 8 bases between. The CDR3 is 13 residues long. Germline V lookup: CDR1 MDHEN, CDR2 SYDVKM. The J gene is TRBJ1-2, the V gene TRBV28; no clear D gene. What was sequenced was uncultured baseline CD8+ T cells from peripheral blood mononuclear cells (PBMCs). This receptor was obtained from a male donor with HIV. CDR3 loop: CASSLEATYGYTF. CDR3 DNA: TGTGCCAGCAGTTTAGAGGCAACCTATGGCTACACCTTC.